The 23 T cell receptor beta chains listed next were all sequenced from one sample in a study of cytomegalovirus exposure and HLA in healthy donors. 60 Vbeta and 13 Jbeta primers were used in PCR. Measured with immunoSEQ multiplex PCR; TCRdb has only the in-frame clones, and not every one. The sample shows roughly 200,000 clones, roughly 80% of them seen only once. Sequences were obtained from PBMCs. The source of these receptors is a woman between 18 and 29 years old in good health and CMV-seronegative.

This rearrangement joins TRBV30 to TRBJ1-1; D is undetermined. Trimming cost V 5 bases and J 5 bases, with 12 bases left between them. The germline CDR1 and CDR2 sequences are GTSNPN and SVGIG (reference sequence). The length of the CDR3 is 12 residues. CDR3 amino acids: CAWRPRGTEAFF. The CDR3 nucleotides read TGTGCCTGGCGGCCCCGAGGGACTGAAGCTTTCTTT.

The V call is TRBV5-6, the J call TRBJ2-1; D perhaps matches TRBD2 (5 bases). V was shortened by 2 bases and J by 2 bases, with 11 bases between the two germline ends. This CDR3 has 15 amino acids. Germline V gene data show CDR1 as SGHDT and CDR2 as YYEEEE. CDR3 sequence: CASSLRLTTYNEQFF. Here the CDR3 DNA reads TGTGCCAGCAGCTTACGACTGACTACCTACAATGAGCAGTTCTTC.

The chain has TRBV7-9 and TRBJ1-4, with unresolved D. Germline loops: CDR1 SEHNR, CDR2 FQNEAQ (reference sequence). V was cut by 4 bases and J by 5 bases, with 11 bases left in between. This CDR3 region has 14 residues. The CDR3 nucleotides read TGTGCCAGCAGCTCCCCGGACTTAAATGAAAAACTGTTTTTT. Translating gives CASSSPDLNEKLFF.

For this clone: One end of the junction fails to match germline, which may point to a read error. The genes are TRBV6-5 and TRBJ1-1; D not resolved. There are 11 residues in the CDR3. Germline values: CDR1 MNHEY, CDR2 SVGAGI. Here the CDR3 reads CASSGLRGMPF. CDR3 nucleotides: TGTGCCAGCAGCGGACTGCGCGGCATGCCATTT.

The chain joins TRBV2 to TRBJ2-7, with a tentative D call TRBD2 (5 bases). CDR3 length: 12 amino acids. Germline CDR1 SNHLY, CDR2 FYNNEI. Trimming removed 5 bases from V and 6 bases from J, with 11 bases in between. This chain's CDR3 is CASSSYGSEQYF. For the CDR3, the DNA is TGTGCCAGCAGTTCCTATGGGAGCGAGCAGTACTTC.

This chain uses TRBV4-1 with TRBJ2-1; 11 positions match TRBD2. CDR3 length: 17 amino acids. V shed 6 bases and J 3 bases; nucleotides not matched to a gene: 10. The germline V gene has CDR1 MGHRA and CDR2 YSYEKL. This chain's CDR3 is CASSPKRLAGNYNEQFF. In nucleotides, the CDR3 is TGCGCCAGCAGTCCGAAAAGACTAGCGGGAAACTACAATGAGCAGTTCTTC.

The rearrangement uses TRBV28 and TRBJ2-7, with TRBD1 as a possible D gene (5 bases). The CDR3 has 12 amino acids. V lost 5 bases and J 3 bases, leaving 8 bases between the germline ends. Germline values: CDR1 MDHEN, CDR2 SYDVKM. CDR3 in DNA: TGTGCCAGCAGTCGACAGCACTACGAGCAGTACTTC. It codes for CASSRQHYEQYF. Supplemented by reference TRBV28 and TRBJ2-7, the full variable domain reads DVKVTQSSRYLVKRTGEKVFLECVQDMDHENMFWYRQDPGLGLRLIYFSYDVKMKEKGDIPEGYSVSREKKERFSLILESASTNQTSMYLCASSRQHYEQYFGPGTRLTVT.

This chain uses TRBV7-2 with TRBJ1-1; TRBD1 aligns across 8 bases. Unmatched junction bases numbered 6, after V lost 4 bases and J lost 5 bases. Germline V gene lookup returns CDR1 SGHTA and CDR2 FQGNSA. This CDR3 spans 14 amino acids. In DNA form, the CDR3 reads TGTGCCAGCAGCTCAGGGGGCTGGCGAACTGAAGCTTTCTTT. Amino acid sequence: CASSSGGWRTEAFF.

The chain employs TRBV19 and TRBJ1-5; D unresolved. Germline V lookup: CDR1 LNHDA, CDR2 SQIVND (reference sequence). V lost 5 bases and J 4 bases, leaving 6 bases between the germline ends. This CDR3 has 12 amino acids. The CDR3 sequence is CASSYRNQPQHF. The CDR3, as DNA: TGTGCCAGTAGTTATAGAAATCAGCCCCAGCATTTT.

The chain is built from TRBV4-1 and TRBJ1-5; D unclear. V was shortened by 0 bases and J by 2 bases, with 5 bases between the two germline ends. Per germline, CDR1 MGHRA and CDR2 YSYEKL. CDR3 size: 14 residues. This chain's CDR3 is CASSQDERNQPQHF. The CDR3 region has the DNA TGCGCCAGCAGCCAAGATGAGCGCAATCAGCCCCAGCATTTT.

The chain employs TRBV27 and TRBJ1-2; weak D call: TRBD1 (6 bases). The CDR3 contains 14 residues. Germline V gene data show CDR1 as MNHEY and CDR2 as SMNVEV (reference sequence). The germline V and J ends were trimmed by 5 bases and 8 bases, with 18 bases remaining between them. CDR3 DNA sequence: TGTGCCAGCAGTCCCCCACAGGGAGATGGAGGCTACACCTTC. Protein: CASSPPQGDGGYTF.

This clone has a single count. This rearrangement joins TRBV4-2 to TRBJ2-5, with 12 bases that match TRBD2. The J call may be wrong; the DNA end is better matched by TRBJ2-7. Germline V gene data show CDR1 as LGHNA and CDR2 as YNFKEQ. The CDR3 has 15 residues. The CDR3 is CASSPGLAGPYEQYF. The CDR3 coding sequence is TGTGCCAGCAGCCCGGGACTAGCGGGTCCCTACGAGCAGTACTTC.

The V gene is TRBV7-2, the J gene TRBJ2-7; 14 bases are a match to TRBD2. Trimming cost V 5 bases and J 6 bases; bases outside gene matches: 9. The CDR3 sequence is 16 residues long. CDR1 is SGHTA and CDR2 is FQGNSA in the germline V gene. This CDR3 reads CASSVRPGLAGAEQYF. The CDR3 DNA reads as TGTGCCAGCAGCGTACGACCGGGACTAGCGGGAGCCGAGCAGTACTTC. Combining the CDR3 with reference TRBV7-2 and TRBJ2-7 gives the whole variable domain GAGVSQSPSNKVTEKGKDVELRCDPISGHTALYWYRQSLGQGLEFLIYFQGNSAPDKSGLPSDRFSAERTGGSVSTLTIQRTQQEDSAVYLCASSVRPGLAGAEQYFGPGTRLTVT.

On this clone itself: Sequence at one end of the junction differs from germline and may be a read error. The J gene is TRBJ1-3, the V gene TRBV7-7, with a tentative D call TRBD1 (5 bases). The CDR3 extends over 15 amino acids. Germline assignment: CDR1 SSHAT and CDR2 FNYEAQ (reference sequence). In DNA, the CDR3 is TGTGCTAGCAGCTTAGGCCCCGGGGGAGGAAACACCATATATTTT. As protein: CASSLGPGGGNTIYF. Based on the CDR3 plus reference TRBV7-7 and TRBJ1-3, the full variable domain is GAGVSQSPRYKVTKRGQDVTLRCDPISSHATLYWYQQALGQGPEFLTYFNYEAQPDKSGLPSDRFSAERPEGSISTLTIQRTEQRDSAMYRCASSLGPGGGNTIYFGEGSWLTVV.

V is TRBV19 and J is TRBJ2-1; D call uncertain. Germline CDR1 LNHDA, CDR2 SQIVND (reference sequence). CDR3 length: 12 residues. Trimming took 4 bases from V and 12 from J, leaving 13 bases between them. CDR3 loop: CASSSSRLSQFF. CDR3 sequence (DNA): TGTGCCAGTAGTAGTAGCCGTTTGTCGCAGTTCTTC.

CDR3 region: CASSSLQTSREQFF. CDR3 DNA: TGTGCCAGTAGTAGTCTCCAGACTAGCCGTGAGCAGTTCTTC. This rearrangement joins TRBV19 to TRBJ2-1; 7 bases are shared with TRBD2. After removal of 4 bases from V and 9 bases from J, the junction contained 9 bases not matched to a gene. This CDR3 comprises 14 residues. Per germline, CDR1 LNHDA and CDR2 SQIVND (reference sequence).

The chain uses TRBV29-1 and TRBJ2-3; 8 nucleotides line up with TRBD1. V trimming: 4 bases; J trimming: 2 bases; junction bases outside the gene matches: 5. This CDR3 spans 14 amino acids. CDR1 is SQVTM and CDR2 is ANQGSEA in the germline V gene. The CDR3 coding sequence is TGCAGCGTTGGAGACAGGGGCCACACAGATACGCAGTATTTT. It yields the protein CSVGDRGHTDTQYF.

CDR3 in DNA: TGTGCCAGCAGTTTACTAGCGGGGAGCTCCTACGAGCAGTACGTC. It encodes CASSLLAGSSYEQYV. The J gene is TRBJ2-7, the V gene TRBV6-5, with TRBD2 identical over 10 bases. Germline-derived CDR1 and CDR2 are MNHEY and SVGAGI. V was clipped by 4 bases and J by 0 bases; unmatched bases: 3. There are 15 residues in the CDR3.

This rearrangement joins TRBV28 to TRBJ1-5, with D uncertain. Deletions cut 2 bases from V and 7 bases from J, with 12 bases between. This CDR3 has 14 residues. The germline gives CDR1 MDHEN, CDR2 SYDVKM. CDR3 nucleotides: TGTGCCAGCAGTTTACCCTGGTCTAGGCAGCCCCAGCATTTT. Its protein product is CASSLPWSRQPQHF.

The chain combines TRBV29-1 with TRBJ2-1; D gene unclear. Germline V gene lookup returns CDR1 SQVTM and CDR2 ANQGSEA. Trimming took 4 bases from V and 7 from J, leaving 8 bases between them. The CDR3 spans 11 residues. The CDR3 nucleotides read TGCAGCGTTGCGTTTGTTAATGAGCAGTTCTTC. It encodes CSVAFVNEQFF.

V and J are TRBV30 and TRBJ1-5; a weak D match, TRBD1 (5 bases). The CDR3 extends over 13 amino acids. The V gene's germline CDR1 is GTSNPN and CDR2 SVGIG (reference sequence). Trimming left V 2 bases short and J 6 bases short, with 11 bases between. The CDR3 loop is CAWSLGGAQPQHF. For the CDR3, the DNA is TGTGCCTGGAGTTTGGGGGGAGCTCAGCCCCAGCATTTT.

At least ten counts were recorded for this clone. Other DNA sequences within the sample encode an identical CDR3. The chain combines TRBV2 with TRBJ1-3; no definite D call. Germline V gene sequence: CDR1 SNHLY, CDR2 FYNNEI. Trimming left V 4 bases short and J 0 bases short, with 7 bases between. The CDR3 runs 14 residues. The CDR3 sequence: CASSVGSSGNTIYF. DNA for the CDR3: TGTGCCAGCAGTGTTGGCAGCTCTGGAAACACCATATATTTT.

This chain uses TRBV5-1 with TRBJ2-5; 7 bases align to TRBD1. The ends lost 3 bases at V and 2 bases at J; junction bases unmatched: 10. From germline, CDR1 is SGHRS and CDR2 YFSETQ. The CDR3 spans 16 residues. CDR3 loop: CASSSAPGQRQETQYF. The CDR3 region has the DNA TGCGCCAGCAGCTCCGCTCCGGGACAGAGACAAGAGACCCAGTACTTC.